This TCR beta chain was identified during a study of cytomegalovirus exposure and HLA in healthy donors. This CDR3 is 14 amino acids long. Germline V CDR1 and CDR2: LNHDA, SQIVND (reference sequence). V lost 4 bases to trimming and J lost 2 bases; unmatched junction nucleotides: 4. The PCR contained 60 Vbeta and 13 Jbeta primers. Data came from immunoSEQ multiplex PCR; TCRdb stores just in-frame clones and leaves some out. The table has approximately 190,000 clones, more than 80% seen once. The sequenced sample was PBMCs. This receptor was identified in a woman between 50 and 59 years old in good health and CMV-seropositive. The rearrangement links TRBV19 to TRBJ1-2, with 7 nucleotides matching TRBD1. The CDR3 DNA sequence: TGTGCCAGTAGTACTTCGGGACAGAACTATGGCTACACCTTC. The encoded protein is CASSTSGQNYGYTF.